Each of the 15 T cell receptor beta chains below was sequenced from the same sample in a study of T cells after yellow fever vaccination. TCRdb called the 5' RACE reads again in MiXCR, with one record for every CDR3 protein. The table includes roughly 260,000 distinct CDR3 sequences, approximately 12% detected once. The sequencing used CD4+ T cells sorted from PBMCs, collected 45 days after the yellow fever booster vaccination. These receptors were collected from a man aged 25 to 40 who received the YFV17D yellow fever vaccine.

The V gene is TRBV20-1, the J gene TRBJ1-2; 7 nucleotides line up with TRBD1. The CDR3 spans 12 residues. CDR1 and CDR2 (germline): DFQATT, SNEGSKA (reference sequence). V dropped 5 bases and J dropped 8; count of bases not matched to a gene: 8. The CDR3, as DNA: TGCAGTGCTGTCGCCGGACAGGCCGGCTACACCTTC. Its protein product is CSAVAGQAGYTF.

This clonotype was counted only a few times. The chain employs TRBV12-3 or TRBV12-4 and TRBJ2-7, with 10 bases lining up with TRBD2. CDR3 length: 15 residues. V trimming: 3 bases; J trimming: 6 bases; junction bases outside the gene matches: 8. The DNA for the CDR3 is TGTGCCAGCAGTTTTTCCGCTAGCGGGAGCATCGAGCAGTACTTC. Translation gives CASSFSASGSIEQYF.

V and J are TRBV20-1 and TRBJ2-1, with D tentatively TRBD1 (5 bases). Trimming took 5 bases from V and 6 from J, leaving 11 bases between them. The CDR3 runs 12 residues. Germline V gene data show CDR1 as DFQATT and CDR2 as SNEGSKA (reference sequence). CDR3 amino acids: CSAPDSLNEQFF. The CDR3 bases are TGCAGTGCTCCTGACAGCCTCAATGAGCAGTTCTTC.

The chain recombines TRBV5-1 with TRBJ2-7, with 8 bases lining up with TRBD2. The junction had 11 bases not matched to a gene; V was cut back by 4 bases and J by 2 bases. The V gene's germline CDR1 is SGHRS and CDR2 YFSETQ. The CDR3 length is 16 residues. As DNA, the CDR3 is TGCGCCAGCAGCCCTGGCTCCAGCGGGGGAACCTACGAGCAGTACTTC. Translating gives CASSPGSSGGTYEQYF.

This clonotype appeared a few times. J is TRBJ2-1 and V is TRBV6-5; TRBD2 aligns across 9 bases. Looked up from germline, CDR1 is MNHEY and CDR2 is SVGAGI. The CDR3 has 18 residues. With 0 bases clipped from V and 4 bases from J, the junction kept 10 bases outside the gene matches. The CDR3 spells CASSYSWPSSGNYNEQFF. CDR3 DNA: TGTGCCAGCAGTTACTCTTGGCCGTCTAGCGGGAATTACAATGAGCAGTTCTTC.

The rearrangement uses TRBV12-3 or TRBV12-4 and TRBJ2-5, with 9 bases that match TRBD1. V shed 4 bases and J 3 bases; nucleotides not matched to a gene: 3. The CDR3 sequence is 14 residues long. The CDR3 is CASSSRDREETQYF. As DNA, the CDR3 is TGTGCCAGCAGTTCCCGGGACAGGGAAGAGACCCAGTACTTC.

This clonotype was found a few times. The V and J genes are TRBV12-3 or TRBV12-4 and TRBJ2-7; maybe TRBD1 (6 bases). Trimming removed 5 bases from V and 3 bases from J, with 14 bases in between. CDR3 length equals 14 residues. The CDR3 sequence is CASSVQGIGYEQYF. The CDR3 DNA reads TGTGCCAGCAGTGTTCAGGGGATAGGCTACGAGCAGTACTTC.

CDR3 in DNA: TGCAGTGCTTCTGAGGGCCTCACTGAAGCTTTCTTT. It encodes CSASEGLTEAFF. The chain is built from TRBV20-1 and TRBJ1-1; D unclear. The CDR3 contains 12 residues. Deletions cut 5 bases from V and 4 bases from J, with 11 bases between. The germline V gene has CDR1 DFQATT and CDR2 SNEGSKA (reference sequence).

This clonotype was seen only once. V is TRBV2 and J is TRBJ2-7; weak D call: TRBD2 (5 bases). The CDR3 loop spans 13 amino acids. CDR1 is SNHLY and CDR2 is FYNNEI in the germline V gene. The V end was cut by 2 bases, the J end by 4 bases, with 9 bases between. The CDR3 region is CASSEPGRYEQYF. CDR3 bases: TGTGCCAGCAGTGAACCGGGAAGATACGAGCAGTACTTC.

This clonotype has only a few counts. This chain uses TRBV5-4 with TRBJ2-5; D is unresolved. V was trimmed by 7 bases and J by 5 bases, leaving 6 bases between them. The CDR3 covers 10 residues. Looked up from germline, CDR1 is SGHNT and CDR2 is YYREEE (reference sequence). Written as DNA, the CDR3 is TGTGCCAGCGGGAAGGAGACCCAGTACTTC. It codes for CASGKETQYF. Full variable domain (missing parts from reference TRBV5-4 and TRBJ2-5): ETGVTQSPTHLIKTRGQQVTLRCSSQSGHNTVSWYQQALGQGPQFIFQYYREEENGRGNFPPRFSGLQFPNYSSELNVNALELDDSALYLCASGKETQYFGPGTRLLVL.

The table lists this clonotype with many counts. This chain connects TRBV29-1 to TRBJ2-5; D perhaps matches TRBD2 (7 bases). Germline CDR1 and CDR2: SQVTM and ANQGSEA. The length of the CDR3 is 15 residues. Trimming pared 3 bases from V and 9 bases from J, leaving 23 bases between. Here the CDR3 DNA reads TGCAGCGTTGAGGGTGTGGGGGGGCAGCTTGGGGCCCAGTACTTC. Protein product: CSVEGVGGQLGAQYF.

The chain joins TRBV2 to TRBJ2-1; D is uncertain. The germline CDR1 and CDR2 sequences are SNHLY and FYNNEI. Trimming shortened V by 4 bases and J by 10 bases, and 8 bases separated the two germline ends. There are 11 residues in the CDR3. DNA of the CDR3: TGTGCCAGCAGTGGGTTGGCGGAGCAGTTCTTC. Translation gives CASSGLAEQFF.

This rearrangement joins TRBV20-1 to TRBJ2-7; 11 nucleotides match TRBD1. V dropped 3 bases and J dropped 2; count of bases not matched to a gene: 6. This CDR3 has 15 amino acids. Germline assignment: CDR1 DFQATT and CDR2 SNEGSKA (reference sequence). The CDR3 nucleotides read TGCAGTGCTAGCGATGGACAGGGGGCGACCTACGAGCAGTACTTC. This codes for CSASDGQGATYEQYF.

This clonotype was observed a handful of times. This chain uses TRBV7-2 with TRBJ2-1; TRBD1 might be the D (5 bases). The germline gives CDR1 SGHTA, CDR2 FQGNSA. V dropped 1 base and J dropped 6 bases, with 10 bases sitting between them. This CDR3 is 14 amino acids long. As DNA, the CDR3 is TGTGCCAGCAGCTTAGGTCTTAGGGGCAATGAGCAGTTCTTC. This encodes CASSLGLRGNEQFF.

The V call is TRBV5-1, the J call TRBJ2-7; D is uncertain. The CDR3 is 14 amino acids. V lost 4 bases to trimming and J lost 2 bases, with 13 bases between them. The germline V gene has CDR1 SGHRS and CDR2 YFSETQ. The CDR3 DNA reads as TGCGCCAGCAGCACGACGCTAGAACCCTACGAGCAGTACTTC. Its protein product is CASSTTLEPYEQYF.